Detailed here is one T cell receptor beta chain. Its antigen remains unidentified. This entry is derived from a study of shared clonotypes between healthy human individuals. Study information: CD8 memory received one plate per donor, CD8 naive two, CD4 memory three and CD4 naive three.

TCRdb's copy holds only in-frame clones and misses some; the assay was immunoSEQ multiplex PCR. Among under 850,000 clones listed, about 91% were seen once. The study's findings and limits: Estimated richness values were generally larger in naive subsets than in memory subsets. Having only a few donors restricted how much genetic and exposure-history diversity was captured. Measured sharing among donors was expected to vary with sequencing depth.

Naive CD8 cells lacked CD45RO, underwent positive selection for CCR7 and left out terminally differentiated effector memory CD45RA+ cells. Trimming removed 4 bases from V and 1 base from J, with 14 bases in between. The CDR3 extends over 15 amino acids. Germline CDR1 reads PRHDT; CDR2 reads FYEKMQ (reference sequence). This TCR came from a man aged 25-40 years in good health. This rearrangement joins TRBV13 to TRBJ2-7; D is unclear. Material: naive CD8+ T cells sorted from blood. The CDR3 protein is CASSSGPSSSYEQYF. CDR3 sequence (DNA): TGTGCCAGCAGCTCGGGCCCAAGCTCTTCCTACGAGCAGTACTTC. Complete variable domain (other parts from reference TRBV13 and TRBJ2-7): AAGVIQSPRHLIKEKRETATLKCYPIPRHDTVYWYQQGPGQDPQFLISFYEKMQSDKGSIPDRFSAQQFSDYHSELNMSSLELGDSALYFCASSSGPSSSYEQYFGPGTRLTVT.